These T cell receptor beta chains were read from a single sample in a study of Graves' ophthalmopathy and Graves' hyperthyroidism. TCRdb independently ran MiXCR on the multiplex PCR reads; one entry per CDR3 protein. The sample includes over a million distinct CDR3 sequences, around a third seen only once; the top ten take approximately 12%. Sequencing was carried out using peripheral blood or thyroid tissue (not recorded which). Receptors were obtained from an adult man with Graves' hyperthyroidism. Both conserved end residues are part of each CDR3. Each record gives: CDR3 DNA, CDR3 protein, J gene, clone size, V gene, CDR3 length, D gene. A D gene is named only where the DNA matches it firmly. Some rows have no size entry. The others give once, few or many, or a class for an expanded clone.

CDR3 DNA: TGTGCCAGCACCCCAGCGGACAGGTCGAACACTGAAGCTTTCTTT
CDR3 protein: CASTPADRSNTEAFF
J gene: TRBJ1-1
clone size: .
V gene: TRBV24-1
CDR3 length: 15
D gene: TRBD1

CDR3 DNA: TGTGCCAACAGCTTAGACGGGGAGACCCAGTACTTC
CDR3 protein: CANSLDGETQYF
J gene: TRBJ2-5
clone size: once
V gene: TRBV11-3
CDR3 length: 12
D gene: .

CDR3 DNA: TGTGCCAGCAGTTACCCGGGTGGTTACGAGCAGTACTTC
CDR3 protein: CASSYPGGYEQYF
J gene: TRBJ2-7
clone size: many
V gene: TRBV6-5
CDR3 length: 13
D gene: .

CDR3 DNA: TGTGCCAGCAGCTTAGTAAGGGCGAATGAGCAGTTCTTC
CDR3 protein: CASSLVRANEQFF
J gene: TRBJ2-1
clone size: .
V gene: TRBV7-9
CDR3 length: 13
D gene: .

CDR3 DNA: TGTGCCAGCTCACCCGGGGAGATGAGAGAGACCCAGTACTTC
CDR3 protein: CASSPGEMRETQYF
J gene: TRBJ2-5
clone size: few
V gene: TRBV18
CDR3 length: 14
D gene: .

CDR3 DNA: TGTGCCAGCAGCTTGACAGGGGGGGCCTTTGGTGGCTACACCTTC
CDR3 protein: CASSLTGGAFGGYTF
J gene: TRBJ1-2
clone size: many
V gene: TRBV7-8
CDR3 length: 15
D gene: TRBD1

CDR3 DNA: TGTGCCAGCAGCCAAGGGGTGGAGCTTGGACACGAGCAGTACTTC
CDR3 protein: CASSQGVELGHEQYF
J gene: TRBJ2-7
clone size: .
V gene: TRBV4-2
CDR3 length: 15
D gene: .

CDR3 DNA: TGCGCCAGCAGCTTGGAGGGGTTTCGGTACGAGCAGTACTTC
CDR3 protein: CASSLEGFRYEQYF
J gene: TRBJ2-7
clone size: many
V gene: TRBV5-1
CDR3 length: 14
D gene: .

CDR3 DNA: TGCAGTGCTAGAACGGGTCCGAACACTGAAGCTTTCTTT
CDR3 protein: CSARTGPNTEAFF
J gene: TRBJ1-1
clone size: many
V gene: TRBV20-1
CDR3 length: 13
D gene: .

CDR3 DNA: TGTGCCAGTAGTCCCAGCGGGGACCAAGAGACCCAGTACTTC
CDR3 protein: CASSPSGDQETQYF
J gene: TRBJ2-5
clone size: .
V gene: TRBV19
CDR3 length: 14
D gene: TRBD2

CDR3 DNA: TGTGCCAGCAGTTTCAGGGAAGGGGTTTTAGGCTACACCTTC
CDR3 protein: CASSFREGVLGYTF
J gene: TRBJ1-2
clone size: .
V gene: TRBV12-3/TRBV12-4
CDR3 length: 14
D gene: .

CDR3 DNA: TGTGCCAGCAGCTCAGAGCGGAGCTCTGGGGCCAACGTCCTGACTTTC
CDR3 protein: CASSSERSSGANVLTF
J gene: TRBJ2-6
clone size: many
V gene: TRBV7-2
CDR3 length: 16
D gene: .

CDR3 DNA: TGTGCCAGCAGCCATAATGGGTATGGGGGACCCGAGCAGTACTTC
CDR3 protein: CASSHNGYGGPEQYF
J gene: TRBJ2-7
clone size: .
V gene: TRBV3-2
CDR3 length: 15
D gene: .

CDR3 DNA: TGTGCCAGCAGTTTCTTGGGCGGGAGTAGGGGCGAGCAGTACTTC
CDR3 protein: CASSFLGGSRGEQYF
J gene: TRBJ2-7
clone size: .
V gene: TRBV12-3/TRBV12-4
CDR3 length: 15
D gene: TRBD2

CDR3 DNA: TGCAGGCTAGGGACAGGGGGTGTGAGCGAGGAGACCCAGTACTTC
CDR3 protein: CRLGTGGVSEETQYF
J gene: TRBJ2-5
clone size: .
V gene: TRBV20-1
CDR3 length: 15
D gene: TRBD1

CDR3 DNA: TGCGCCAGCAGCTTGGTCAACGGACGGCGGACGGAGACCCAGTACTTC
CDR3 protein: CASSLVNGRRTETQYF
J gene: TRBJ2-5
clone size: .
V gene: TRBV5-1
CDR3 length: 16
D gene: .

CDR3 DNA: TGTGCCAGCAGTGGTGAGGGACAGGGGGCTGGCGAGCAGTACTTC
CDR3 protein: CASSGEGQGAGEQYF
J gene: TRBJ2-7
clone size: .
V gene: TRBV6-1
CDR3 length: 15
D gene: TRBD1

CDR3 DNA: TGTGCCAGCAGCTCGTCGATAGGGGGGAACTATGGCTACACCTTC
CDR3 protein: CASSSSIGGNYGYTF
J gene: TRBJ1-2
clone size: many
V gene: TRBV5-5
CDR3 length: 15
D gene: .

CDR3 DNA: TGTGCCACTGATTGGACAGGGGGCACTGAAGCTTTCTTT
CDR3 protein: CATDWTGGTEAFF
J gene: TRBJ1-1
clone size: many
V gene: TRBV19
CDR3 length: 13
D gene: TRBD1

CDR3 DNA: TGTGCCAGCAGTTTATACGGGAGCACTGAAGCTTTCTTT
CDR3 protein: CASSLYGSTEAFF
J gene: TRBJ1-1
clone size: .
V gene: TRBV27
CDR3 length: 13
D gene: .

CDR3 DNA: TGTGCCAGCAGCGAACAGAGGAACACTGAAGCTTTCTTT
CDR3 protein: CASSEQRNTEAFF
J gene: TRBJ1-1
clone size: many
V gene: TRBV7-8
CDR3 length: 13
D gene: .

CDR3 DNA: TGTGCCAGTAGTCCACGTTGGCAGCCCGAACGTGGGCCCCAGCATTTT
CDR3 protein: CASSPRWQPERGPQHF
J gene: TRBJ1-5
clone size: few
V gene: TRBV19
CDR3 length: 16
D gene: .

CDR3 DNA: TGTGCCATCAGTGCTAGACAGGGGTTCGGAAACACCATATATTTT
CDR3 protein: CAISARQGFGNTIYF
J gene: TRBJ1-3
clone size: .
V gene: TRBV10-3
CDR3 length: 15
D gene: TRBD1

CDR3 DNA: TGTGCCAGCAGCTTATCCCGCGGGAGAGTTTACGAGCAGTACTTC
CDR3 protein: CASSLSRGRVYEQYF
J gene: TRBJ2-7
clone size: once
V gene: TRBV7-2
CDR3 length: 15
D gene: TRBD2

CDR3 DNA: TGTGCCAGCACGTTCGGGGGGCTAGCGAACACCGGGGAGCTGTTTTTT
CDR3 protein: CASTFGGLANTGELFF
J gene: TRBJ2-2
clone size: .
V gene: TRBV7-2
CDR3 length: 16
D gene: .

CDR3 DNA: TGTGCCAGCAGCTTGGGGATTGGAGAGGAGTACTTC
CDR3 protein: CASSLGIGEEYF
J gene: TRBJ2-7
clone size: few
V gene: TRBV5-6
CDR3 length: 12
D gene: .

CDR3 DNA: TGTGCCAGCAGCTCGGACAGGGTTGGAGGAAACACCATATATTTT
CDR3 protein: CASSSDRVGGNTIYF
J gene: TRBJ1-3
clone size: many
V gene: TRBV12-3/TRBV12-4
CDR3 length: 15
D gene: TRBD1

CDR3 DNA: TGTGCCAGCACCGATCCTAGCGGGGGTGAGACCCAGTACTTC
CDR3 protein: CASTDPSGGETQYF
J gene: TRBJ2-5
clone size: many
V gene: TRBV2
CDR3 length: 14
D gene: TRBD2

CDR3 DNA: TGTGCCAGCAGTCCGGGGGGGTATCAAAACACCATATATTTT
CDR3 protein: CASSPGGYQNTIYF
J gene: TRBJ1-3
clone size: many
V gene: TRBV12-3/TRBV12-4
CDR3 length: 14
D gene: .

CDR3 DNA: TGTGCCAGCAGTTCGACTGAGGCAGTCTTCTATGGCTACACCTTC
CDR3 protein: CASSSTEAVFYGYTF
J gene: TRBJ1-2
clone size: .
V gene: TRBV6-5
CDR3 length: 15
D gene: .

CDR3 DNA: TGTGCCAGCAGCTCACCACCGACACTCCAAGAGACCCAGTACTTC
CDR3 protein: CASSSPPTLQETQYF
J gene: TRBJ2-5
clone size: .
V gene: TRBV7-7
CDR3 length: 15
D gene: .

CDR3 DNA: TGTGCCAGCAGCTTAGTAGACAGTAGATATGCGTATGGCTACACCTTC
CDR3 protein: CASSLVDSRYAYGYTF
J gene: TRBJ1-2
clone size: many
V gene: TRBV7-8
CDR3 length: 16
D gene: .

CDR3 DNA: TGTGCCACCAGTGCTCCCGGAGGGGCGAACACTGAAGCTTTCTTT
CDR3 protein: CATSAPGGANTEAFF
J gene: TRBJ1-1
clone size: few
V gene: TRBV24-1
CDR3 length: 15
D gene: .

CDR3 DNA: TGCAGTGCTAGAGACGGGACAGTGAGCTCCTACGAGCAGTACTTC
CDR3 protein: CSARDGTVSSYEQYF
J gene: TRBJ2-7
clone size: .
V gene: TRBV20-1
CDR3 length: 15
D gene: TRBD1

CDR3 DNA: TGCGCCAGCAGAGAGGGAGGGTCGGGTGGTCAGCCCCAGCATTTT
CDR3 protein: CASREGGSGGQPQHF
J gene: TRBJ1-5
clone size: many
V gene: TRBV10-2
CDR3 length: 15
D gene: .

CDR3 DNA: TGTGCCAGCAGTTACCCTTACAGGGGCAACAATCAGCCCCAGCATTTT
CDR3 protein: CASSYPYRGNNQPQHF
J gene: TRBJ1-5
clone size: few
V gene: TRBV7-6
CDR3 length: 16
D gene: TRBD1

CDR3 DNA: TGTGCCACCATGGGCGGGTTGAACACCGGGGAGCTGTTTTTT
CDR3 protein: CATMGGLNTGELFF
J gene: TRBJ2-2
clone size: many
V gene: TRBV10-3
CDR3 length: 14
D gene: .

CDR3 DNA: TGCAGCGTTGAAGTTGCGACAGGAGAGAATGGCTACACCTTC
CDR3 protein: CSVEVATGENGYTF
J gene: TRBJ1-2
clone size: .
V gene: TRBV29-1
CDR3 length: 14
D gene: .

CDR3 DNA: TGCAGCATACGGGGCGAGATAGGAAACACCATATATTTT
CDR3 protein: CSIRGEIGNTIYF
J gene: TRBJ1-3
clone size: many
V gene: TRBV29-1
CDR3 length: 13
D gene: .

CDR3 DNA: TGTGCCATCAGTGAGCGGCAGCAAGAGACCCAGCATTTT
CDR3 protein: CAISERQQETQHF
J gene: TRBJ1-5
clone size: .
V gene: TRBV10-3
CDR3 length: 13
D gene: .

CDR3 DNA: TGCAGTGCTGAGGTTGGGACAGGGGGCTACGAGCAGTACTTC
CDR3 protein: CSAEVGTGGYEQYF
J gene: TRBJ2-7
clone size: .
V gene: TRBV20-1
CDR3 length: 14
D gene: TRBD1

CDR3 DNA: TGTGCCAGCAGCTTAGGGGGACTCCGAGGCAATGAGCAGTTCTTC
CDR3 protein: CASSLGGLRGNEQFF
J gene: TRBJ2-1
clone size: .
V gene: TRBV7-6
CDR3 length: 15
D gene: .